This T cell receptor (beta chain) appears in the sequencing data of a study of Ad26.COV2.S vaccination and SARS-CoV-2 variants. Study information: Ad26.COV2.S was injected intramuscularly once or twice, 56 days apart.

Assay used: immunoSEQ multiplex PCR; TCRdb lists only in-frame clones, some missing. The data show around 300,000 clones, with around 88% seen just once and approximately 12% held by the top ten. This clone is a singleton in its sample. The germline V gene has CDR1 SGHNT and CDR2 YYREEE (reference sequence). V was shortened by 0 bases and J by 6 bases, with 10 bases between the two germline ends. The CDR3 is made up of 14 amino acids. Treatment of the sample: about 20 received Ad26.COV2.S at low or high dose, single or two shots; 5 received placebo; per-sample allocation not given. Following the first vaccine or placebo injection, samples were taken on day 63.

The sequencing here drew on peripheral blood, taken in a trial of Ad26.COV2.S vaccine versus placebo. This chain joins TRBV5-4 and TRBJ2-1; D is possibly TRBD2 (6 bases). This TCR was recovered from a person between 18 and 65 years old who received the Ad26.COV2.S COVID-19 vaccine or a placebo. The CDR3 protein is CASSLGLVGNEQFF. For the CDR3, the DNA is TGTGCCAGCAGCTTGGGACTAGTCGGCAATGAGCAGTTCTTC.